This entry describes one TCR beta chain. Its antigen is as yet unknown. Alongside a J-beta primer mix, a sample-barcoded 5' primer served in a second PCR lasting roughly 6 to 12 cycles. One entry per CDR3 protein results from TCRdb running MiXCR on the 5' RACE reads. The sample carries roughly 1.9 million distinct CDR3 sequences, approximately 39% recorded once. The sample comes from a study of blood T cells in healthy people across ages. General study points: With donor CMV status unknown, expanded clonotype changes were possibly confounded. Naive T cell percentage and TCR beta diversity correlated strongly.

Germline V gene data show CDR1 as SQVTM and CDR2 as ANQGSEA. The length of the CDR3 is 11 residues. The V gene lost 6 bases and the J gene lost 6 bases, with 11 bases spanning the gap. The sequenced sample consisted of blood. The gene calls are TRBV29-1 and TRBJ1-2; TRBD1 is a possible D gene (5 bases). This TCR was recovered from a human donor in good health. The CDR3 spells CSVGTLHGYTF. Written as DNA, the CDR3 is TGCAGCGTCGGGACCCTTCATGGCTACACCTTC. Supplemented by reference TRBV29-1 and TRBJ1-2, the full variable domain reads SAVISQKPSRDICQRGTSLTIQCQVDSQVTMMFWYRQQPGQSLTLIATANQGSEATYESGFVIDKFPISRPNLTFSTLTVSNMSPEDSSIYLCSVGTLHGYTFGSGTRLTVV.